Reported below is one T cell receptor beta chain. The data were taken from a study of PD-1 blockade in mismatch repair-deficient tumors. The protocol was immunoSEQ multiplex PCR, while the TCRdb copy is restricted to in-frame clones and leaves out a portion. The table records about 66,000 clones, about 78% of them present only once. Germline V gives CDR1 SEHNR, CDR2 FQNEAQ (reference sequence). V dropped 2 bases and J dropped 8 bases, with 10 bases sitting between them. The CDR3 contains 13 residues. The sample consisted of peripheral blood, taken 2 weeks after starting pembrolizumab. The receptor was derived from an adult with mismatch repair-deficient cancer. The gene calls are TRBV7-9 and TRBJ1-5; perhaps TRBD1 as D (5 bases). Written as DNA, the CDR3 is TGTGCCAGCAGCTTAACTCAGGGTAAGCCCCAGCATTTT. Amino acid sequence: CASSLTQGKPQHF.